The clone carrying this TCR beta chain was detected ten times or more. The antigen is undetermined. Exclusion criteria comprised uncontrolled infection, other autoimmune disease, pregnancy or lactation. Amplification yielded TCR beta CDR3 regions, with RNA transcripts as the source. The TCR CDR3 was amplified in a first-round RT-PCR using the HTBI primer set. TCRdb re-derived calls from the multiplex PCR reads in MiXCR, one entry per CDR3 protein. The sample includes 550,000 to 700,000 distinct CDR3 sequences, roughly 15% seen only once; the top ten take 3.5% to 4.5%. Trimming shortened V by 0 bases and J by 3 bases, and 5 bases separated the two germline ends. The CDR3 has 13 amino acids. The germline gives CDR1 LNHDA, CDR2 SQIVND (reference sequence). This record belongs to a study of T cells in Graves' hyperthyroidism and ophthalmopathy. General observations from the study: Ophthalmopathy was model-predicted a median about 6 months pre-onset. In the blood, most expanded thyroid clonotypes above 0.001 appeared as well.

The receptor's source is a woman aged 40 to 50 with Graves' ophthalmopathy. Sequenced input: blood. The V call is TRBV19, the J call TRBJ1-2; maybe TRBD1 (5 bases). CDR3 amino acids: CASSIDRDYGYTF. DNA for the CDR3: TGTGCCAGTAGTATAGACAGGGACTATGGCTACACCTTC.